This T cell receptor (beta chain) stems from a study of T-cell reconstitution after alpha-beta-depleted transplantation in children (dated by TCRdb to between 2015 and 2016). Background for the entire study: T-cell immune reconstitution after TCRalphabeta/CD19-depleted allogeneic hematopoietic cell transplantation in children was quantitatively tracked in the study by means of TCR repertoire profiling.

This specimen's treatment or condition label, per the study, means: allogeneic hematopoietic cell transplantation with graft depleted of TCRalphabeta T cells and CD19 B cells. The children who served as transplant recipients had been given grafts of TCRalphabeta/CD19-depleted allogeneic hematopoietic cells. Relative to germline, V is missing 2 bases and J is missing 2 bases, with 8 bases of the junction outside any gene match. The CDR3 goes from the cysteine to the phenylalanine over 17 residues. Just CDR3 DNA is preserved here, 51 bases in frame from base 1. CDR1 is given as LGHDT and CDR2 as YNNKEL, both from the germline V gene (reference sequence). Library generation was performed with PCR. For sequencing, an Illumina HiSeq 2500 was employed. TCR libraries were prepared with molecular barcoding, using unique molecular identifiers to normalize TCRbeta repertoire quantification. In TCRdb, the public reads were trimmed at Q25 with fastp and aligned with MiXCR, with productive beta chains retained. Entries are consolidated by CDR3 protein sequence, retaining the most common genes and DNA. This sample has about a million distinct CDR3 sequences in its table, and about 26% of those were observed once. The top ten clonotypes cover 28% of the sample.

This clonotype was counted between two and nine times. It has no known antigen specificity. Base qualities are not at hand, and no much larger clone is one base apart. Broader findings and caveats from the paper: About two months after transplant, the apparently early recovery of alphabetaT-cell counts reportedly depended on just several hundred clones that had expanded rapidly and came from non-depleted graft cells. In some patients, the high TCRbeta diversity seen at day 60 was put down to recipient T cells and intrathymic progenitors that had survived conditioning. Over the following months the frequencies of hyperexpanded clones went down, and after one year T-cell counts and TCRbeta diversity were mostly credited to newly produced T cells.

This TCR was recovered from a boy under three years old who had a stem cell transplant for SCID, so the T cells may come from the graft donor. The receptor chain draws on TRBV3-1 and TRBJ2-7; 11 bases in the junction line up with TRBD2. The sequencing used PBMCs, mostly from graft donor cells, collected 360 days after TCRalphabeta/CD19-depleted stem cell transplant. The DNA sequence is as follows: TGTGCCAGCAGCCAATTCACCATGACTAGCGGGGCCTACGAGCAGTACTTC. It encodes CASSQFTMTSGAYEQYF.